These T cell receptor beta chains were read from a single sample in a study of technical replicates of blood from several donors. This table comes from immunoSEQ multiplex PCR, and its TCRdb copy is limited to in-frame clones, with some not included. The table includes more than 65,000 clones, roughly 94% detected once. Sequencing was performed on T cells isolated from PBMCs. These TCRs come from a human donor in good health. Both conserved end residues are part of each CDR3. The D gene is left open where the match is weak. Not every row has a clone size; where given, it reads once, few, many or a size class.

abundance,d_gene,v_gene,j_gene,CDR3nt,CDR3aa
-,-,TRBV25-1,TRBJ2-3,TGTGCCAGCAGTGCAGTGGTGTTCGGGAGCACAGATACGCAGTATTTT,CASSAVVFGSTDTQYF
-,-,TRBV7-2,TRBJ2-3,TGTGCCAGCAGTCACAAAAGGAGTTTAAGCACAGATACGCAGTATTTT,CASSHKRSLSTDTQYF
-,-,TRBV2,TRBJ1-4,TGTGCCAGCAGTGCAGGGAGGGCGGAAGGAAAACTGTTTTTT,CASSAGRAEGKLFF
-,TRBD1,TRBV30,TRBJ1-4,TGTGCCTGGAGTGGGGGACAGGGGCACGAAAAACTGTTTTTT,CAWSGGQGHEKLFF
-,TRBD1,TRBV19,TRBJ2-3,TGTGCCAGTAGTTGGGGACAGGCTAACACAGATACGCAGTATTTT,CASSWGQANTDTQYF
-,-,TRBV18,TRBJ1-5,TGTGCCAGCTCACCAGAGGCAGCCAATCAGCCCCAGCATTTT,CASSPEAANQPQHF
-,-,TRBV19,TRBJ1-2,TGTGCCAGTAACTCTATCGCAGGCGTTTATGGCTACACCTTC,CASNSIAGVYGYTF
once,-,TRBV7-9,TRBJ2-7,TGTGCCAGCAGCTCAGAGACACGCCGGACCTACGAGCAGTACTTC,CASSSETRRTYEQYF
-,-,TRBV5-6,TRBJ2-1,TGTGCCAGCAGCTTGGCGGAGAAGAGCTCCTACAATGAGCAGTTCTTC,CASSLAEKSSYNEQFF
once,-,TRBV19,TRBJ2-2,TGTGCCGGGAGGATTTCAGGGAACACCGGGGAGCTGTTTTTT,CAGRISGNTGELFF
-,-,TRBV10-3,TRBJ2-1,TGTGCCATCAGTGACTTCCATTCCGGGACAGAGCAGTTCTTC,CAISDFHSGTEQFF
-,TRBD1,TRBV9,TRBJ2-2,TGTGCCAGCAGCGCTACACAGGGGGCGGACACCGGGGAGCTGTTTTTT,CASSATQGADTGELFF
-,TRBD1,TRBV5-4,TRBJ1-3,TGTGCCAGCAGCTTCACAGGGGCCGGAAACACCATATATTTT,CASSFTGAGNTIYF
-,-,TRBV6-1,TRBJ1-1,TGTGCCAGCAGTGAATGGGCCGCGAGTAGCGCTGAAGCTTTCTTT,CASSEWAASSAEAFF
-,-,TRBV27,TRBJ2-7,TGTGCCAGCAGTTTATCGTTATTTGAGTCCGGTAGCCCCTACGAGCAGTACTTC,CASSLSLFESGSPYEQYF
-,-,TRBV6-5,TRBJ1-3,TGTGCCAGCAGTTACGTCTCCCCCTTCTCTGGAAACACCATATATTTT,CASSYVSPFSGNTIYF
-,-,TRBV28,TRBJ2-7,TGTGCCAGCACTTTACCGGGACACTTTCACGAGCAGTACTTC,CASTLPGHFHEQYF
-,TRBD2,TRBV7-9,TRBJ2-3,TGTGCCAGCAGCTTACTAGCGGGGGCCTCCCGGAACACAGATACGCAGTATTTT,CASSLLAGASRNTDTQYF
-,-,TRBV2,TRBJ1-5,TGTGCCAGCAGTGACAGGGTAGGGAATCAGCCCCAGCATTTT,CASSDRVGNQPQHF
-,TRBD1,TRBV6-6,TRBJ2-1,TGTGCCAGCACAAGGACGGGACAGCAGTACAATGAGCAGTTCTTC,CASTRTGQQYNEQFF
once,-,TRBV5-1,TRBJ2-7,TGCGCCAGCAGCTTGCCGGTTGGTCGGGGGGCGCACGAGCAGTACTTC,CASSLPVGRGAHEQYF
-,-,TRBV6-6,TRBJ2-5,TGTGCCAGCGGGAAGGGGACTGCAATAATACAAGAGACCCAGTACTTC,CASGKGTAIIQETQYF
-,TRBD2,TRBV10-3,TRBJ2-1,TGTGCCATCAGTGAGATAGGTAGCGGGAGCAATGAGCAGTTCTTC,CAISEIGSGSNEQFF